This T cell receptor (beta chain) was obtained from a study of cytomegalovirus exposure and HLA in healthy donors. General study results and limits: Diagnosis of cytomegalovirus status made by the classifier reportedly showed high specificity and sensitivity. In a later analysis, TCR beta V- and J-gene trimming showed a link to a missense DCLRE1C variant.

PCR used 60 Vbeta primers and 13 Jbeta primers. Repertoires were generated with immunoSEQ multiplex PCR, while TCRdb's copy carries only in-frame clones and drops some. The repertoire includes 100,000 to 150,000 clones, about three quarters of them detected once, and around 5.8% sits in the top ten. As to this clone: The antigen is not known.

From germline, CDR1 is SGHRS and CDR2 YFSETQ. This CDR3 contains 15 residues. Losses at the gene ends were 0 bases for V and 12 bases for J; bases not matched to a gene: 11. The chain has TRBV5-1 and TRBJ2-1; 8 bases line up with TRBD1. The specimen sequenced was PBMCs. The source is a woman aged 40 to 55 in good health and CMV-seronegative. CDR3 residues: CASSLGGAGGAGQFF. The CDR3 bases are TGCGCCAGCAGCTTGGGTGGGGCAGGGGGCGCGGGGCAGTTCTTC.